This TCR beta chain comes out of a study of blood T cell repertoires in COVID-19. Looking at the study overall: Whether acute or convalescent, the COVID-19 samples came from the United States, Italy and Spain. T cells, B-cell-depleted T cells, or PBMCs supplied cDNA or gDNA.

Germline CDR1 is MNHNY and CDR2 is SVGAGI (reference sequence). CDR3 length: 13 amino acids. The germline V and J ends were trimmed by 5 bases and 0 bases, with 7 bases remaining between them. Measured with immunoSEQ multiplex PCR; TCRdb has only the in-frame clones, and not every one. The data contain around 170,000 clones, 85% to 90% of them singletons. Sequencing was performed on peripheral blood. This sequence joins TRBV6-6 and TRBJ1-2; no definite D call. This TCR was recovered from a woman under 40 with active or convalescent COVID-19. CDR3 nucleotides: TGTGCCAGCAGTCCACAGCCTAACTATGGCTACACCTTC. Translating gives CASSPQPNYGYTF.